This T cell receptor (beta chain) is from a study of blood T cell repertoires in COVID-19. About the study: Researchers got acute and convalescent COVID-19 samples from the United States, Italy and Spain. Nucleic acid was either cDNA or gDNA, and it came from T cells, B-cell-depleted T cells, or PBMCs.

Authors' data handling: Estimation of nucleated cell counts relied on the amplification of reference gene primers. TCRdb's table, derived via immunoSEQ multiplex PCR, lists solely in-frame clones and lacks some. D and trimming were read from the DNA, whereas the V and J calls and clone size are those reported in that table. The table shows about 70,000 clones, with about 86% occurring only once. In germline, CDR1 is LNHNV, CDR2 YYDKDF (reference sequence). The CDR3 consists of 13 residues. V was pared by 8 bases and J by 7 bases, with 7 bases of the junction left unmatched. Sequences were obtained from peripheral blood. This clonotype was sampled from a man between 70 and 80 years old with active COVID-19. The chain links TRBV15 to TRBJ1-4, with 7 bases aligning to TRBD1. Here the CDR3 reads CATPDRSSEKLFF. Written as DNA, the CDR3 is TGTGCCACCCCGGACAGGAGCTCTGAAAAACTGTTTTTT. Filled out from reference TRBV15 and TRBJ1-4, the complete variable domain reads DAMVIQNPRYQVTQFGKPVTLSCSQTLNHNVMYWYQQKSSQAPKLLFHYYDKDFNNEADTPDNFQSRRPNTSFCFLDIRSPGLGDTAMYLCATPDRSSEKLFFGSGTQLSVL.